This T cell receptor beta chain was captured by sequencing in a study of cytomegalovirus exposure and HLA in healthy donors. V shed 0 bases and J shed 4 bases, with 8 bases lying between them. Germline CDR1 SGDLS, CDR2 YYNGEE. This CDR3 is 13 amino acids long. Donors had nominal health at sampling but likely had unrecorded immune exposures. Primers included in the PCR were 60 Vbeta and 13 Jbeta primers. Generated by immunoSEQ multiplex PCR, the TCRdb table keeps only in-frame clones and is missing some. Of some 130,000 clones in the sample, 75% to 85% were seen once. Specimen: PBMCs. This sequence joins TRBV9 and TRBJ2-7; D possibly corresponds to TRBD2 (6 bases). The TCR was taken from a female donor in good health and CMV-seropositive. This chain's CDR3 is CASSVEGRYEQYF. CDR3 coding DNA: TGTGCCAGCAGCGTAGAAGGGAGGTACGAGCAGTACTTC. Based on the CDR3 plus reference TRBV9 and TRBJ2-7, the full variable domain is DSGVTQTPKHLITATGQRVTLRCSPRSGDLSVYWYQQSLDQGLQFLIQYYNGEERAKGNILERFSAQQFPDLHSELNLSSLELGDSALYFCASSVEGRYEQYFGPGTRLTVT.